The entry that follows covers one T cell receptor (beta chain) sequence. Antigen specificity is unknown. The source of the sample is a study of T cells expressing NK-cell markers. Turning to the study itself: Repertoire data for TCR beta were derived from sorted T cells (CD3+CD56+NKG2C+, CD3+CD56+NKG2C- and CD3+CD56-NKG2C+). One of eight sequenced donors was HCMV-seronegative; the other seven were seropositive.

Researchers built TCR beta cDNA using 5'RACE template switching with UMIs. TCRdb reprocessed the 5' RACE reads, with one entry per CDR3 protein and no DNA. This table holds 450,000 to 600,000 distinct CDR3 sequences. Germline CDR1 and CDR2: SEHNR and FQNEAQ (reference sequence). CDR3 length equals 15 residues. General study findings and limits: The dominant NKG2C+ clonotypes represented roughly 1.0-7.5% of CD8+ T cells in five or six donors.

The specimen sequenced was blood T cells: a sorted CD56 or NKG2C T cell subset, CD4+ or CD8+ T cells, or bulk PBMC T cells (not recorded which). The rearrangement joins TRBV7-9 to TRBJ2-3. This receptor was obtained from a man younger than 30 in good health. The CDR3 sequence is CASSLSFPSTDTQYF. The full variable domain, its missing parts supplied by reference TRBV7-9 and TRBJ2-3, is DTGVSQNPRHKITKRGQNVTFRCDPISEHNRLYWYRQTLGQGPEFLTYFQNEAQLEKSRLLSDRFSAERPKGSFSTLEIQRTEQGDSAMYLCASSLSFPSTDTQYFGPGTRLTVL.